The sequence of this TCR beta chain was determined in a study of neurological immune-mediated disorders. Notes on the study in general: The absence of shared CDR3 amino acid sequences among expanded clones across subjects suggests private repertoires in all groups. Whereas HTLV-1-associated myelopathy showed the most TCR clonal expansion, multiple sclerosis showed the least, with levels below those of healthy controls.

The team produced cDNA through 5'RACE using 10-nucleotide random UMIs. TCRdb called the 5' RACE reads again in MiXCR, with one record for every CDR3 protein. The profile shows around 78,000 distinct CDR3 sequences, approximately 17% of them singletons. Germline V gene data show CDR1 as SGHVS and CDR2 as FNYEAQ. J lost 5 bases, V lost 2 bases, and 9 bases had no gene match. The CDR3 consists of 16 residues. This clonotype was seen repeatedly, ten times or more. Its cognate antigen is unknown. In Maryland, USA, blood bank volunteers were the healthy controls. This TCR was recovered from a woman aged 40 to 50 in good health. V usage is TRBV7-6 and J usage is TRBJ2-1; TRBD2 aligns across 7 bases. Sample: PBMCs. The CDR3 loop is CASSLSIGGGNNEQFF. The CDR3 DNA reads as TGTGCCAGCAGCTTATCAATAGGCGGGGGAAACAATGAGCAGTTCTTC.